The 15 T cell receptor beta chains in this list originate from one sample, sequenced in a study of molecular identifiers for immune sequencing clone quantification listed by TCRdb under 2018. The library was obtained by PCR. Sequenced on an Illumina HiSeq 4000. TCRdb reprocessed the public reads (quality trimming at Q25 with fastp, clone calling with MiXCR) and kept in-frame beta chains. CDR3 protein duplicates are merged, each entry listing the most common genes and DNA. The sample table holds 60,000 to 70,000 distinct CDR3 sequences, of which around a sixth were seen once. 1.3% to 1.5% of the sample lies in the top ten. The sample consisted of naive CD8+ T cells from blood, with Jurkat cell RNA spiked in. This specimen's cell subset or site label, per the study, means: FACS-sorted CD8+CD4-CCR7+CD45RA+ naive T cells. The receptor source for this set is a human donor in good health. Some libraries in this study had Jurkat cell RNA spiked in.

This clonotype was found many times. V is TRBV7-6 and J is TRBJ2-7, with a weak D call TRBD2 (6 bases). The CDR3 totals 13 residues. CDR1 and CDR2 from the germline V gene are SGHVS and FNYEAQ. V gave up 2 bases and J gave up 6 bases, with 11 bases separating them. The CDR3 nucleotides are TGTGCCAGCAGCTTAAAACGGGGAGGCGAGCAGTACTTC. Residues: CASSLKRGGEQYF. The variable domain in full, with the rest retrieved from reference TRBV7-6 and TRBJ2-7, is GAGVSQSPRYKVTKRGQDVALRCDPISGHVSLYWYRQALGQGPEFLTYFNYEAQQDKSGLPNDRFSAERPEGSISTLTIQRTEQRDSAMYRCASSLKRGGEQYFGPGTRLTVT.

In the case of this clonotype: This clone may be a read error of a much larger clone one base away. DNA of the CDR3: TGTGCCAGCTGTTACGGGACAGGGGGCCGAGAAATCACTGAAGCTTTCTTT. This gives the protein CASCYGTGGREITEAFF. The chain joins TRBV6-5 to TRBJ1-1, with 12 bases fitting TRBD1. The CDR3 totals 17 residues. Germline loops: CDR1 MNHEY, CDR2 SVGAGI.

There are many counts of this clonotype. This sequence joins TRBV11-2 and TRBJ2-7, with 11 bases aligning to TRBD2. Looked up from germline, CDR1 is SGHAT and CDR2 is FQNNGV. This CDR3 region has 14 residues. The J segment lost 6 bases and the V segment lost 4 bases, leaving 5 bases of the junction unmatched. The CDR3 sequence is CASSSLAGAREQYF. CDR3 bases: TGTGCCAGCAGCTCACTAGCGGGAGCTCGCGAGCAGTACTTC.

There are a few counts of this clonotype. This could be a read error, since a much larger clone is one nucleotide away. The gene calls are TRBV7-9 and TRBJ2-7; D may match TRBD1 or TRBD2 (5 bases each). Trimming shortened V by 3 bases and J by 6 bases, and 15 bases separated the two germline ends. Per the germline V gene, CDR1 is SEHNR and CDR2 is FQNEAQ (reference sequence). This CDR3 is 14 amino acids long. DNA of the CDR3: TGTGCCAGCAGCTTCGGGGCAGGGCCTTGCGAGCAGTACTTC. It is translated as CASSFGAGPCEQYF. Using reference TRBV7-9 and TRBJ2-7 for the parts outside the CDR3, the full variable domain is DTGVSQNPRHKITKRGQNVTFRCDPISEHNRLYWYRQTLGQGPEFLTYFQNEAQLEKSRLLSDRFSAERPKGSFSTLEIQRTEQGDSAMYLCASSFGAGPCEQYFGPGTRLTVT.

CDR3 coding DNA: TGTGCCAGCAGCCCTACGCCCTCCTACGAGCAGTACTTC. The encoded protein is CASSPTPSYEQYF. The chain joins TRBV11-3 to TRBJ2-7; no clear D gene. V lost 5 bases and J lost 0, with 8 bases in between. The V gene's germline CDR1 is SGHNT and CDR2 YENEEA. This CDR3 is 13 amino acids long.

In its sample, this clonotype was seen many times. The chain employs TRBV28 and TRBJ1-4; D is unresolved. CDR1 and CDR2 from the germline V gene are MDHEN and SYDVKM. CDR3 length: 14 amino acids. Between the trimmed V and J ends, which lost 6 bases and 4 bases, there was a span of 12 bases. This chain's CDR3 is CASSWIADNEKLFF. The CDR3 bases are TGTGCCAGCAGCTGGATCGCGGATAATGAAAAACTGTTTTTT.

As regards this clonotype: A clone one base away is much larger, so this may be a read error. The V gene is TRBV18, the J gene TRBJ2-1; possible D gene TRBD2, 6 bases. Germline V CDR1 and CDR2: KGHSH, LQKENI. The V and J ends lost 2 bases and 6 bases respectively, with 20 bases between them. The CDR3 runs 17 residues. CDR3 sequence (DNA): TGTGCCAGCTCACCAAGATCTCGACTAGAGAACCGCAATGAGCAGTTCTTC. This sequence encodes CASSPRSRLENRNEQFF.

About this clonotype: A read error is possible here, since a much larger clone lies one base away. The J gene is TRBJ2-5, the V gene TRBV28; 9 bases are shared with TRBD1. CDR3 size: 15 residues. The V segment lost 11 bases and the J segment 5 bases; nucleotides outside the gene matches: 15. Per the germline V gene, CDR1 is MDHEN and CDR2 is SYDVKM. Here the CDR3 DNA reads TGTGCCGGCAATTTTAGGGACAGGGATTTGGAGACCCAGTACTTC. Translating it yields CAGNFRDRDLETQYF.

This clonotype was seen repeatedly, ten times or more. The chain is built from TRBV7-9 and TRBJ2-1, with no clear D. Germline CDR1 SEHNR, CDR2 FQNEAQ (reference sequence). The CDR3 extends over 17 amino acids. V was pared by 1 base and J by 6 bases, with 19 bases between. In nucleotides, the CDR3 is TGTGCCAGCAGCTTAGAGGTTCGTCCCCTGATGCCCAATGAGCAGTTCTTC. It is translated as CASSLEVRPLMPNEQFF.

Of note for this clonotype: This clone may be a read error of a much larger clone one base away. Given the absence of the conserved phenylalanine or tryptophan at the CDR3 end, a read error is likely. This rearrangement joins TRBV10-3 to TRBJ1-3, with 8 bases identical to TRBD1. Looked up from germline, CDR1 is ENHRY and CDR2 is SYGVKD. The V and J ends lost 5 bases and 4 bases, in that order; junction bases with no gene match: 13. The CDR3 is 17 amino acids. The CDR3 reads CAISTTHPTGVGNTIYS. Written as DNA, the CDR3 is TGTGCCATCAGTACTACCCACCCGACAGGGGTAGGAAACACCATATATTCT.

This clonotype was found many times. This chain connects TRBV6-5 to TRBJ1-1; D is unresolved. The V gene lost 4 bases and the J gene lost 0 bases, with 9 bases spanning the gap. The germline V gene has CDR1 MNHEY and CDR2 SVGAGI. This CDR3 comprises 14 residues. The CDR3 loop reads CASSSTSVNTEAFF. The DNA for the CDR3 is TGTGCCAGCAGTTCAACTTCAGTGAACACTGAAGCTTTCTTT.

This clonotype has at least ten counts. The V gene is TRBV20-1, the J gene TRBJ2-4, with 8 bases aligning to TRBD2. The germline V gene encodes CDR1 DFQATT and CDR2 SNEGSKA (reference sequence). This CDR3 region has 18 residues. J lost 1 base, V lost 6 bases, and 17 bases had no gene match. CDR3 coding DNA: TGCAGTGCCCTAAGAGAGGTAGCGGGATTGGGTGCCAAAAACATTCAGTACTTC. Amino acid sequence: CSALREVAGLGAKNIQYF.

This clonotype appeared many times. The chain combines TRBV7-9 with TRBJ2-3; tentatively, D is TRBD1 (6 bases). Trimming removed 3 bases from V and 2 bases from J, with 12 bases in between. Germline lookup yields CDR1 SEHNR and CDR2 FQNEAQ (reference sequence). CDR3 size: 15 residues. The CDR3 DNA reads as TGTGCCAGCAGCTTTTTTCACAGGGCCACAGATACGCAGTATTTT. Amino acids: CASSFFHRATDTQYF.

This clonotype was seen at least ten times. V gene TRBV15 combines with J gene TRBJ2-3; the match to TRBD2 covers 8 bases. Germline V lookup: CDR1 LNHNV, CDR2 YYDKDF (reference sequence). V lost 4 bases and J lost 4; bases outside the gene matches: 13. The CDR3 consists of 17 residues. The CDR3 region is CATSNPFPRTSSDTQYF. DNA of the CDR3: TGTGCCACCAGCAACCCTTTCCCTAGGACTAGCTCAGATACGCAGTATTTT.

This clonotype was detected many times. The chain uses TRBV5-1 and TRBJ2-3; D may be TRBD1 (6 bases). CDR1 and CDR2 from the germline V gene are SGHRS and YFSETQ. Trimming cost V 1 base and J 0 bases, with 12 bases left between them. The CDR3 length is 16 residues. As DNA, the CDR3 is TGCGCCAGCAGCTTGAGGCAGGGGCCTAGCACAGATACGCAGTATTTT. Translated: CASSLRQGPSTDTQYF.